One sample yielded the 3 T cell receptor beta chains listed below, sequenced in a study of blood T cell repertoires in COVID-19. Libraries were prepared by immunoSEQ multiplex PCR; TCRdb keeps only in-frame clonotypes and omits some of them. The data contain approximately 160,000 clones, 65% to 85% of them singletons. The specimen was peripheral blood. These receptors came from a woman of 80 years or more with acute or convalescent COVID-19.

The chain joins TRBV3-1 (or the pseudogene TRBV3-2) to TRBJ2-2; 11 positions match TRBD2. The CDR3 loop spans 16 amino acids. Germline-derived CDR1 and CDR2 are LGHDT and YNNKEL (reference sequence). The V gene end was trimmed by 4 bases and the J gene end by 7 bases; junction bases not matched to a gene: 8. CDR3 DNA: TGTGCCAGCAGCCCGTTAGCGGGAGGGTACGGCGGGGAGCTGTTTTTT. Its translation is CASSPLAGGYGGELFF.

The chain employs TRBV15 and TRBJ1-2; D might be TRBD1 (5 bases). Germline V gene lookup returns CDR1 LNHNV and CDR2 YYDKDF (reference sequence). The CDR3 runs to 14 residues. The germline V and J ends were trimmed by 2 bases and 4 bases, with 11 bases remaining between them. CDR3 region: CATSRSTGAYGYTF. DNA for the CDR3: TGTGCCACCAGCAGAAGTACAGGTGCCTATGGCTACACCTTC.

The chain joins TRBV27 to TRBJ1-1, with D perhaps TRBD1 (6 bases). Germline lookup yields CDR1 MNHEY and CDR2 SMNVEV (reference sequence). The CDR3 length is 12 residues. The V end lost 5 bases, the J end lost 7 bases, and 11 bases lay between the germline ends. The chain's CDR3 is CASSPRGGEAFF. The CDR3 bases are TGTGCCAGCAGTCCTAGGGGGGGTGAAGCTTTCTTT.